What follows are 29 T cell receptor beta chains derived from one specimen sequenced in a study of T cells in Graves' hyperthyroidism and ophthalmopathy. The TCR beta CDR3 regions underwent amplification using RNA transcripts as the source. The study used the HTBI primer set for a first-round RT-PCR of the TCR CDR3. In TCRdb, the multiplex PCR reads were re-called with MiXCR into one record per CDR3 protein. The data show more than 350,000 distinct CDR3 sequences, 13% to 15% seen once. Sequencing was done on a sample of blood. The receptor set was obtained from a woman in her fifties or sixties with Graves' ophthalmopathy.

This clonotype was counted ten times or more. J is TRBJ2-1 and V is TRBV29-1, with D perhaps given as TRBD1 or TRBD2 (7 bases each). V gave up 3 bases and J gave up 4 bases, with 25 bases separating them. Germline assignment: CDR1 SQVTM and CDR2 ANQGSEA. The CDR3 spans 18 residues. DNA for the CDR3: TGCAGCGTTGAGCTACGACAGGGAGGGATTATAGGTTACAATGAGCAGTTCTTC. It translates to CSVELRQGGIIGYNEQFF.

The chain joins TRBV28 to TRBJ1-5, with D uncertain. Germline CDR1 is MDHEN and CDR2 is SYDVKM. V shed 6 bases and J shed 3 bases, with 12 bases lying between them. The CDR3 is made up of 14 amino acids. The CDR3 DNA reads TGTGCCAGCAGCCTTCCTTCTTTCAATCAGCCCCAGCATTTT. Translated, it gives CASSLPSFNQPQHF.

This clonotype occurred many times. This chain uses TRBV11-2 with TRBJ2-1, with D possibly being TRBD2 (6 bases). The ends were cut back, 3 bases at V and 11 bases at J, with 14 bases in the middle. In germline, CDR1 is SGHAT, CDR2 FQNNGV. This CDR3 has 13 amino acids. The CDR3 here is CASSFVGGSKQFF. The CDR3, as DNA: TGTGCCAGCAGCTTTGTGGGAGGTTCGAAGCAGTTCTTC.

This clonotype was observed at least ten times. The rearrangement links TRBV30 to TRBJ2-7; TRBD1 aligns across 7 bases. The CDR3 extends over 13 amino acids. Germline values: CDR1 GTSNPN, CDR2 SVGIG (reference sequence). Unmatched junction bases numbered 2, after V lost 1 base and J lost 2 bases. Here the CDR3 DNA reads TGTGCCTGGAGTGAGGGGGCAACCTACGAGCAGTACTTC. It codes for CAWSEGATYEQYF.

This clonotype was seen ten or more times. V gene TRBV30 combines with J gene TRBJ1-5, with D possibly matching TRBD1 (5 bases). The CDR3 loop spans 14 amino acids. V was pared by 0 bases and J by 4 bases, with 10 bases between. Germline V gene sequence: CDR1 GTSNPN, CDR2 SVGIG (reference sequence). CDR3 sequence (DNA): TGTGCCTGGAGTGTAAGCAGGGTGAATCAGCCCCAGCATTTT. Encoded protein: CAWSVSRVNQPQHF.

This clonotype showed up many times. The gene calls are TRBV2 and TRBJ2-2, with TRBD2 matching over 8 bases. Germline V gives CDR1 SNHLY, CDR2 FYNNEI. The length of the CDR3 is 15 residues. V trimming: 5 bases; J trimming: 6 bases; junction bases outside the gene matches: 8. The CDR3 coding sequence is TGTGCCAGCAGTTCCGGGGGGGGAACACCCGGGGAGCTGTTTTTT. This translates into CASSSGGGTPGELFF.

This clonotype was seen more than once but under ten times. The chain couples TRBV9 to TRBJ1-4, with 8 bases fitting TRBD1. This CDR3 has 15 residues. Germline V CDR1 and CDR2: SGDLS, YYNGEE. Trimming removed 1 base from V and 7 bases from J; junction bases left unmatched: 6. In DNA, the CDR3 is TGTGCCAGCAGCGTAAGTCAGGGGGCAGGTGAAAAACTGTTTTTT. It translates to CASSVSQGAGEKLFF.

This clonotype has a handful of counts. The CDR3 sequence: CASSITGANYGYTF. CDR3 nucleotides: TGTGCCAGTAGTATTACAGGGGCGAACTATGGCTACACCTTC. The J gene is TRBJ1-2, the V gene TRBV19; 7 bases are a match to TRBD1. This CDR3 contains 14 residues. Per the germline V gene, CDR1 is LNHDA and CDR2 is SQIVND (reference sequence). The J segment lost 2 bases and the V segment lost 3 bases, leaving 3 bases of the junction unmatched.

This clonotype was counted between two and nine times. For the CDR3, the DNA is TGTGCCACCAGTGATCCAGGACTAGCGGGAGGGCCCGACATTCAGTACTTC. It yields the protein CATSDPGLAGGPDIQYF. The rearrangement uses TRBV24-1 and TRBJ2-4, with TRBD2 matching 15 bases. CDR1 and CDR2 from the germline V gene are KGHDR and SFDVKD. V lost 3 bases to trimming and J lost 8 bases; unmatched junction nucleotides: 7. The CDR3 spans 17 residues.

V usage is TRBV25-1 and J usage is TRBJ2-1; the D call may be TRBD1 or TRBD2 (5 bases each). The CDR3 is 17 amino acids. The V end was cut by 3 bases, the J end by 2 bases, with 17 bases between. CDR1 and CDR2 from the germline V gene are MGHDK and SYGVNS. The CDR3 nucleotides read TGTGCCAGCAGTGACCCACCGGGGCAGGGCCCCTACAATGAGCAGTTCTTC. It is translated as CASSDPPGQGPYNEQFF.

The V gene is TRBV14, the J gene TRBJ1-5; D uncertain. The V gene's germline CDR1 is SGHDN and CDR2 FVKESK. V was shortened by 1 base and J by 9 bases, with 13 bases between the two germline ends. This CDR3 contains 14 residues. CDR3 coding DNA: TGTGCCAGCAGCCAAGGAGGGTCCCAAGGGCCCCAGCATTTT. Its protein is CASSQGGSQGPQHF. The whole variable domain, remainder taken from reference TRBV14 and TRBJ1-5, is EAGVTQFPSHSVIEKGQTVTLRCDPISGHDNLYWYRRVMGKEIKFLLHFVKESKQDESGMPNNRFLAERTGGTYSTLKVQPAELEDSGVYFCASSQGGSQGPQHFGDGTRLSIL.

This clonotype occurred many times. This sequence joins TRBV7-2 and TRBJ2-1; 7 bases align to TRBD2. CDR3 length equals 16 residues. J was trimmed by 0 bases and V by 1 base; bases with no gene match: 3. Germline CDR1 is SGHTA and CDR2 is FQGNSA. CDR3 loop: CASSLVSGTSYNEQFF. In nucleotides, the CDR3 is TGTGCCAGCAGCTTAGTAAGCGGGACCTCCTACAATGAGCAGTTCTTC. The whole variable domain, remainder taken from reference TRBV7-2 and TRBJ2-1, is GAGVSQSPSNKVTEKGKDVELRCDPISGHTALYWYRQSLGQGLEFLIYFQGNSAPDKSGLPSDRFSAERTGGSVSTLTIQRTQQEDSAVYLCASSLVSGTSYNEQFFGPGTRLTVL.

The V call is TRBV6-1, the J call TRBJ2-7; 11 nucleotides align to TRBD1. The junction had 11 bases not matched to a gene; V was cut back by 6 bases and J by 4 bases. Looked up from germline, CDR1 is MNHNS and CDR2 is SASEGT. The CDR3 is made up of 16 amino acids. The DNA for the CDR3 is TGTGCCAGCAGACTTAACCGGGACAGGGGGTTGTACGAGCAGTACTTC. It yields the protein CASRLNRDRGLYEQYF.

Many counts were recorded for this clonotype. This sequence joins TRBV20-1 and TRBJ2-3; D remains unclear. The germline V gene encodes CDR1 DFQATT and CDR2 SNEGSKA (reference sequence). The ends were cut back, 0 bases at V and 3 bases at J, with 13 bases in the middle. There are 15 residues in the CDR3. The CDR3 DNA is TGCAGTGCTAGAGAGAGAGTCACCCCTACAGATACGCAGTATTTT. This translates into CSARERVTPTDTQYF.

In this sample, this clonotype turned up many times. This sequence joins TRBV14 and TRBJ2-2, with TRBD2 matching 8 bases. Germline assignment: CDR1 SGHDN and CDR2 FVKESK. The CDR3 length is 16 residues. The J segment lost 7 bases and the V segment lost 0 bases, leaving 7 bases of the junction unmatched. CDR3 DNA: TGTGCCAGCAGCCAAGATAAGCGGGGGCCGGGCGGGGAGCTGTTTTTT. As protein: CASSQDKRGPGGELFF.

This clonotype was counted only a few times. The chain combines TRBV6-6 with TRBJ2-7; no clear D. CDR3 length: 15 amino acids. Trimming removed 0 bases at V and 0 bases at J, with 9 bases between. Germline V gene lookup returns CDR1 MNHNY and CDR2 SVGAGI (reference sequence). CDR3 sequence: CASSYSSKSSYEQYF. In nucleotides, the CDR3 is TGTGCCAGCAGTTACTCATCGAAGAGCTCCTACGAGCAGTACTTC.

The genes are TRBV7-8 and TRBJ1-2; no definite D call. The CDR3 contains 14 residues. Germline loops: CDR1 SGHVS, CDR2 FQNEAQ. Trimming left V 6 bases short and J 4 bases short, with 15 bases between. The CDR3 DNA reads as TGTGCCAGCAGTGAGGACCTACAGACCTATGGCTACACCTTC. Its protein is CASSEDLQTYGYTF.

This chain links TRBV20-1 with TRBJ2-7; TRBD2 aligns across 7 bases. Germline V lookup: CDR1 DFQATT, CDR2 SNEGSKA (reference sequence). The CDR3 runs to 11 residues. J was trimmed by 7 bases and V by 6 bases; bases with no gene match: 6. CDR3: CSARTRREQYF. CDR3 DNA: TGCAGTGCAAGGACTAGGCGGGAGCAGTACTTC.

The CDR3 coding sequence is TGCAGCGTTGAGGGGTGGGGAACCTCTGGAAACACCATATATTTT. Its translation is CSVEGWGTSGNTIYF. The V and J genes are TRBV29-1 and TRBJ1-3; D unresolved. Germline CDR1 is SQVTM and CDR2 is ANQGSEA. V dropped 3 bases and J dropped 0 bases, with 12 bases sitting between them. The CDR3 consists of 15 residues.

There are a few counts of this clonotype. The CDR3 bases are TGTGCCACCAGCAGGGACAGGGTCGGAGAGACCCAGTACTTC. This sequence encodes CATSRDRVGETQYF. This chain uses TRBV15 with TRBJ2-5, with 8 bases that match TRBD1. The germline V gene has CDR1 LNHNV and CDR2 YYDKDF (reference sequence). The V segment lost 3 bases and the J segment 4 bases; nucleotides outside the gene matches: 4. The CDR3 extends over 14 amino acids.

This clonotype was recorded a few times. CDR3 bases: TGCAGTGCTAGAGTTAGGGCTGGCTCACCCCTCCACTTT. It yields the protein CSARVRAGSPLHF. This sequence joins TRBV20-1 and TRBJ1-6; D remains unclear. CDR3 length equals 13 residues. CDR1 DFQATT and CDR2 SNEGSKA come from the germline V gene (reference sequence). V lost 1 base and J 10 bases, leaving 11 bases between the germline ends.

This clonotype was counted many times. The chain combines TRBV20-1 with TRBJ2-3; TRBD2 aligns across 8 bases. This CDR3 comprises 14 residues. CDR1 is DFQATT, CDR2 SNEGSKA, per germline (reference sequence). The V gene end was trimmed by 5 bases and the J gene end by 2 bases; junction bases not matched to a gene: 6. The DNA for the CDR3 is TGCAGTGCTGGTTTAGCGGGGCCCACAGATACGCAGTATTTT. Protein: CSAGLAGPTDTQYF.

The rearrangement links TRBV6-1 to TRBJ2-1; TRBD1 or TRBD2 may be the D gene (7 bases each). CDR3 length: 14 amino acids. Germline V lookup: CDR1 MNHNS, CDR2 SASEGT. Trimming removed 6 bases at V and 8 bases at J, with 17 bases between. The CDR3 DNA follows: TGTGCCAGCAGCACCCGGGGGGACAGCGATGAGCAGTTCTTC. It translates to CASSTRGDSDEQFF.

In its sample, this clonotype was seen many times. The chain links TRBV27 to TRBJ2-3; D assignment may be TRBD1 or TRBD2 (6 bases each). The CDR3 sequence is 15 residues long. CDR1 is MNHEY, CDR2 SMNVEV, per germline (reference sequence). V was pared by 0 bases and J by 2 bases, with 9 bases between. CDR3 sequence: CASSLSGGFTDTQYF. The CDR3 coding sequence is TGTGCCAGCAGTTTATCAGGGGGGTTCACAGATACGCAGTATTTT.

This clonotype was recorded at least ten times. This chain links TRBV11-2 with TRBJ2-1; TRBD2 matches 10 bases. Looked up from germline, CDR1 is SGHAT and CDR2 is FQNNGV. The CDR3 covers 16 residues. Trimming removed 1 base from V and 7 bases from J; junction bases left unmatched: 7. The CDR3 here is CASSLVRLAGVNEQFF. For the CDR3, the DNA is TGTGCCAGCAGCTTAGTGCGGCTAGCGGGAGTTAATGAGCAGTTCTTC.

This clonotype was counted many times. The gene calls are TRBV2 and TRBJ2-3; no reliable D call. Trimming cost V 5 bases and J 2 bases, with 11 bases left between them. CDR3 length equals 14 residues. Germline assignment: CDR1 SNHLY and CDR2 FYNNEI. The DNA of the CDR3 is TGTGCCAGCAGTCTTGGGCCGGTCACAGATACGCAGTATTTT. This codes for CASSLGPVTDTQYF. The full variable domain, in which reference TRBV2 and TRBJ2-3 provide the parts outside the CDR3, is EPEVTQTPSHQVTQMGQEVILRCVPISNHLYFYWYRQILGQKVEFLVSFYNNEISEKSEIFDDQFSVERPDGSNFTLKIRSTKLEDSAMYFCASSLGPVTDTQYFGPGTRLTVL.

In nucleotides, the CDR3 is TGTGCCAGCTCATTTCAGGGGGCGTCGGGCAATCAGCCCCAGCATTTT. Translation gives CASSFQGASGNQPQHF. The chain combines TRBV18 with TRBJ1-5, with TRBD1 matching over 8 bases. With 5 bases clipped from V and 2 bases from J, the junction kept 8 bases outside the gene matches. CDR3 size: 16 residues. The germline V gene encodes CDR1 KGHSH and CDR2 LQKENI.

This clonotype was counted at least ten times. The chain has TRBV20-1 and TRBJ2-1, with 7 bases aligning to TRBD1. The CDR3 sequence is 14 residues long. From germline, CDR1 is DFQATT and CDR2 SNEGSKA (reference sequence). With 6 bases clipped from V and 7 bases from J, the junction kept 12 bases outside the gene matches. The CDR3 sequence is CSAARGGIGNEQFF. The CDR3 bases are TGCAGTGCCGCGCGAGGGGGCATCGGTAATGAGCAGTTCTTC.

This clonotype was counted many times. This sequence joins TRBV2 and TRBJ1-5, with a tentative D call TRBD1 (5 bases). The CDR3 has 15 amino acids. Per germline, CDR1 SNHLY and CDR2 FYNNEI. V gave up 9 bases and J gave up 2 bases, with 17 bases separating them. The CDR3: CASSPMTAGNQPQHF. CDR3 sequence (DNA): TGTGCCAGTTCCCCTATGACAGCGGGCAATCAGCCCCAGCATTTT.